This T cell receptor beta chain was captured in a study of blood T cell repertoires in COVID-19. Clones were read by immunoSEQ multiplex PCR, and TCRdb kept only the in-frame ones, dropping some. There are approximately 260,000 clones in the sample; around 82% occur only once, and 4.9% lies in the top ten. This clone appeared once. CDR1 and CDR2 from the germline V gene are SQVTM and ANQGSEA. The length of the CDR3 is 12 residues. V shed 1 base, J shed 11 bases, and the junction held 6 bases outside the gene matches. The chain has TRBV29-1 and TRBJ1-2, with TRBD1 identical over 8 bases. The material sequenced was peripheral blood. The TCR sequence derives from an elderly woman with active or convalescent COVID-19. The CDR3 is CSVEVGDRGYTF. CDR3 coding DNA: TGCAGCGTTGAAGTAGGAGACAGGGGATACACCTTC.